This passage covers 16 T cell receptor beta chains from one sample sequenced in a study of blood T cells in healthy people across ages. Next came a second PCR, run for about 6 to 11 cycles, which used a sample-barcoded 5' primer along with a J-beta primer mix. Each CDR3 protein is one row after TCRdb ran MiXCR on the 5' RACE reads. The sample lists 1.5 million to 2 million distinct CDR3 sequences, 28% occurring once. What was sequenced was blood. These receptor sequences come from a woman aged 25 to 39 in good health.

Notes on this clonotype: This may be a read error: a much more frequent sequence differs by one nucleotide. The rearrangement uses TRBV20-1 and TRBJ1-5; D is uncertain. Per germline, CDR1 DFQATT and CDR2 SNEGSKA (reference sequence). CDR3 length equals 13 residues. Trimming pared 3 bases from V and 7 bases from J, leaving 13 bases between. CDR3 sequence: CSASEQRKQPQHF. The CDR3 DNA sequence: TGCAGTGCTAGTGAACAAAGGAAGCAGCCCCAGCATTTT.

In regard to this clonotype: One end of the junction is discordant with germline, which a read error may explain. The J gene is TRBJ1-2, the V gene TRBV18; 7 nucleotides agree with TRBD1. CDR1 and CDR2 from the germline V gene are KGHSH and LQKENI. The CDR3 length is 15 residues. CDR3 nucleotides: TGTGCCAGCTCACCCACCGGGACAGACGGTTATGGCCACACCTTC. Its translation is CASSPTGTDGYGHTF.

The J gene is TRBJ2-1, the V gene TRBV4-1; D not resolved. V shed 4 bases and J shed 8 bases, with 9 bases lying between them. This CDR3 contains 12 residues. Germline values: CDR1 MGHRA, CDR2 YSYEKL. In DNA, the CDR3 is TGCGCCAGCAGCCCCCACAGCTATGAGCAGTTCTTC. It specifies CASSPHSYEQFF.

DNA of the CDR3: TGTGCCAGCAGCATGGATGAGGAGCAGTTCTTC. Translation: CASSMDEEQFF. This rearrangement joins TRBV5-6 to TRBJ2-1; D gene ambiguous. In germline, CDR1 is SGHDT, CDR2 YYEEEE. Trimming left V 4 bases short and J 10 bases short, with 9 bases between. CDR3 length equals 11 residues.

On this clonotype: At one end, the junction sequence differs from germline, possibly due to a read error. The J gene is TRBJ1-1, the V gene TRBV28; a possible D gene is TRBD1 (5 bases). Germline loops: CDR1 MDHEN, CDR2 SYDVKM. The CDR3 length is 10 residues. CDR3 protein: CAGSYREAFF. The CDR3 DNA reads TGTGCCGGCAGTTACAGGGAAGCTTTCTTT.

A remark on this clonotype: A read error is possible here, since a much larger clone lies one base away. The rearrangement joins TRBV4-3 to TRBJ2-1; the match to TRBD2 covers 9 bases. The germline V gene encodes CDR1 LGHNA and CDR2 YSLEER. The CDR3 extends over 15 amino acids. CDR3 nucleotides: TGCGTCAGCAGCCCGGAGACTAGCGGATACAATGAGCAGTTCTTC. This codes for CVSSPETSGYNEQFF.

This clonotype was seen many times. The V and J genes are TRBV6-5 and TRBJ2-1; a weak D match, TRBD1 (6 bases). The CDR3 extends over 13 amino acids. V was clipped by 6 bases and J by 6 bases, with 12 bases between them. Germline V lookup: CDR1 MNHEY, CDR2 SVGAGI. The CDR3 spells CASRLGTFNEQFF. The CDR3 nucleotides are TGTGCCAGCAGACTCGGGACATTCAATGAGCAGTTCTTC.

There are a few counts of this clonotype. This rearrangement joins TRBV2 to TRBJ2-5; TRBD1 or TRBD2 may be the D gene (6 bases each). The CDR3 is 17 amino acids. Germline V lookup: CDR1 SNHLY, CDR2 FYNNEI. The germline V and J ends were trimmed by 8 bases and 5 bases, with 27 bases remaining between them. The CDR3 spells CASAWTEPGGDRETQYF. The CDR3 nucleotides are TGTGCCAGCGCGTGGACAGAACCCGGGGGCGATAGGGAGACCCAGTACTTC.

This clonotype came up a few times. A junction boundary mismatches the germline segment, possibly from a read error. The V gene is TRBV5-1, the J gene TRBJ1-6; no clear D gene. CDR1 and CDR2 (germline): SGHRS, YFSETQ. This CDR3 is built from 13 residues. CDR3 in DNA: TGCGCCAGCAGCGTGGAGTATAATTCACTCCTCCACTTT. It specifies CASSVEYNSLLHF.

In nucleotides, the CDR3 is TGCGCCAGCTGCCCCAGCGGGAGGAGGGCCAAAAACATTCAGTACTTC. As protein: CASCPSGRRAKNIQYF. The chain couples TRBV5-1 to TRBJ2-4; 9 bases agree with TRBD2. The CDR3 totals 16 residues. The trim removed 7 bases at V and 1 base at J, leaving 9 bases unmatched. The V gene's germline CDR1 is SGHRS and CDR2 YFSETQ. The variable domain in full, with the rest retrieved from reference TRBV5-1 and TRBJ2-4, is KAGVTQTPRYLIKTRGQQVTLSCSPISGHRSVSWYQQTPGQGLQFLFEYFSETQRNKGNFPGRFSGRQFSNSRSEMNVSTLELGDSALYLCASCPSGRRAKNIQYFGAGTRLSVL.

The genes are TRBV7-9 and TRBJ2-2; D gene ambiguous. V shed 5 bases and J shed 7 bases, with 8 bases lying between them. The length of the CDR3 is 12 residues. Germline-derived CDR1 and CDR2 are SEHNR and FQNEAQ (reference sequence). CDR3 amino acids: CASSLKSGELFF. CDR3 DNA: TGTGCCAGCAGCCTAAAGAGCGGGGAGCTGTTTTTT.

This clonotype was recorded a few times. This chain links TRBV2 with TRBJ2-3; 8 nucleotides line up with TRBD2. CDR1 and CDR2 from the germline V gene are SNHLY and FYNNEI. V was clipped by 4 bases and J by 2 bases; unmatched bases: 14. The CDR3 is 18 residues long. The CDR3 bases are TGTGCCAGCAGTGGAGCGGGGGACGGAGGGGCTTACACAGATACGCAGTATTTT. It specifies CASSGAGDGGAYTDTQYF.

Turning to this clonotype: One base away lies a much larger clone, so this may be a sequencing read error. The V gene is TRBV5-1, the J gene TRBJ2-3; weak D call: TRBD2 (6 bases). Per the germline V gene, CDR1 is SGHRS and CDR2 is YFSETQ. V lost 3 bases and J lost 3, with 17 bases in between. The CDR3 is 16 amino acids. The CDR3 reads CASSSAGTELTDTQYF. The CDR3 nucleotides are TGCGCCAGCAGCTCGGCGGGGACGGAGCTTACAGATACGCAGTATTTT.

This clonotype was counted only a few times. This chain links TRBV20-1 with TRBJ2-7; D might be TRBD2 (5 bases). This CDR3 comprises 14 residues. Trimming took 3 bases from V and 0 from J, leaving 12 bases between them. CDR1 is DFQATT, CDR2 SNEGSKA, per germline (reference sequence). CDR3 amino acids: CSASALGVSYEQYF. CDR3 sequence (DNA): TGCAGTGCTAGCGCCCTCGGGGTCTCCTACGAGCAGTACTTC.

In this sample, this clonotype turned up a few times. The chain joins TRBV7-9 to TRBJ2-7, with D tentatively TRBD1 (5 bases). Germline V gives CDR1 SEHNR, CDR2 FQNEAQ (reference sequence). The CDR3 runs 15 residues. The ends were cut back, 4 bases at V and 6 bases at J, with 19 bases in the middle. The DNA for the CDR3 is TGTGCCAGCAGCTCTGGTTTTCAGGGATCCGGCGAGCAGTACTTC. Amino acids: CASSSGFQGSGEQYF.

The chain uses TRBV3-1 and TRBJ2-5; 12 bases agree with TRBD2. The closer fit of TRBJ2-7 to the DNA end suggests the J call may be wrong. CDR1 and CDR2 (germline): LGHDT, YNNKEL (reference sequence). The CDR3 consists of 15 residues. For the CDR3, the DNA is TGTGCCAGCAGCCTTCGACTAGCGGGAGAACGCGAGCAGTACTTC. This sequence encodes CASSLRLAGEREQYF.